This TCR beta chain was captured by sequencing in a study of spatial heterogeneity in lung cancer (dated by TCRdb to the late 2010s). General notes on the study: Beta-chain transcripts were consistently detected in greater numbers than alpha-chain transcripts, which likely reflects a higher abundance of beta-chain transcripts. In tumor regions, TCR transcript counts showed a strong correlation with a T cell transcriptional module score from matched bulk RNA-seq. TCR alpha and beta repertoires were quantitatively compared across multiple tumor regions, matched nontumor lung and blood in non-small cell lung cancer. In the raw uncorrected reads, each unique combination of TCR and UMI appeared on average more than ten times. Nonsynonymous mutation counts, determined by whole-exome sequencing of tumor tissue, were related to TCR repertoire features. Both alpha and beta chains were TCR-sequenced in samples taken at surgery, namely 220 tumor regions, more than 62 matched nontumor lung samples and around 53 PBMC samples.

Interpreted using the paper, the time point label stands for: sample taken at primary tumor resection. Samples were obtained from fewer than 80 patients with early-stage, untreated non-small cell lung cancer from the lung TRACERx cohort. TCR sequencing used whole RNA extracted from tumor and nontumor lung tissue, or from cryopreserved PBMC samples, without cell sorting. Patients were selected for TCR sequencing only if sufficient RNA was available from at least two tumor regions. Tumor and adjacent nontumor lung specimens were reviewed by a lung pathologist before selection. In its sample, this clonotype comes out as medium-sized (0.01 to 0.1%). The antigen this receptor binds is unknown. The record has no base qualities; no much larger clone is one base away. The investigation overall reported the following: TCR-seq was estimated to cover only approximately 6.3% of tumor T cells for alpha chains and roughly 12% for beta chains. Additional single-cell paired TCR alpha and beta sequencing was considered necessary to confirm, at a functional level, the hypothesis that regional TCRs recognize regional mutations. The number of expanded intratumoral alpha and beta TCRs correlated with the tumor nonsynonymous mutation count. Counts of ubiquitous and regional expanded TCRs were found to correlate with counts of ubiquitous and regional nonsynonymous mutations, respectively.

Libraries were built with 5' RACE. The instrument given in TCRdb is NextSeq 500. To allow correction of PCR and sequencing errors, the TCR library protocol tagged every TCR cDNA molecule with a unique molecular identifier. Under the source paper's analysis protocol: Decombinator tools were used for TCR identification, UMI-based error correction and CDR3 extraction. Expanded TCRs were defined as those above a frequency of 2 per 1,000, corresponding to the top 1% of the tumor frequency distribution. Expanded tumor TCRs were classed as regional if statistically deemed absent (corrected P<0.05) from at least one tumor region, otherwise ubiquitous. Renyi diversity was computed with the R vegan package after each repertoire had been subsampled 100 times to 5,000 TCRs. CDR3 similarity networks were built from amino acid triplet string-kernel similarity, connecting CDR3s with pairwise similarity above 0.82. TCRdb trimmed public reads at Q25 via fastp, called clones via MiXCR and kept in-frame beta chains. When rows share a CDR3 protein, they turn into one entry using the most common DNA and genes. In this record, the V and J calls reflect TCRdb's handling and not the investigators' own analysis. This sample gives around 2,500 distinct CDR3 sequences in total; 5.5% to 6% of them show up just once. The ten biggest clones cover 15% to 20% of the sample.

The clonotype comes from a male donor with early-stage non-small cell lung cancer. The material was lung tumor tissue, obtained at surgery.

The CDR3 is CASSFGWGPGANVLTF. The DNA sequence is TGTGCCAGCAGTTTTGGTTGGGGGCCGGGGGCCAACGTCCTGACTTTC. The chain uses TRBV27 and TRBJ2-6, with TRBD1 perhaps the D gene, on 6 matching bases. Relative to germline, V is 3 bases shorter and J is 4 bases shorter, with 13 bases between their ends. In the germline V gene (reference sequence), CDR1 corresponds to MNHEY and CDR2 to SMNVEV. From cysteine to phenylalanine, the CDR3 is 16 amino acids long. Only the CDR3 portion is preserved as DNA: 48 bases, with reading frame beginning at the first base.